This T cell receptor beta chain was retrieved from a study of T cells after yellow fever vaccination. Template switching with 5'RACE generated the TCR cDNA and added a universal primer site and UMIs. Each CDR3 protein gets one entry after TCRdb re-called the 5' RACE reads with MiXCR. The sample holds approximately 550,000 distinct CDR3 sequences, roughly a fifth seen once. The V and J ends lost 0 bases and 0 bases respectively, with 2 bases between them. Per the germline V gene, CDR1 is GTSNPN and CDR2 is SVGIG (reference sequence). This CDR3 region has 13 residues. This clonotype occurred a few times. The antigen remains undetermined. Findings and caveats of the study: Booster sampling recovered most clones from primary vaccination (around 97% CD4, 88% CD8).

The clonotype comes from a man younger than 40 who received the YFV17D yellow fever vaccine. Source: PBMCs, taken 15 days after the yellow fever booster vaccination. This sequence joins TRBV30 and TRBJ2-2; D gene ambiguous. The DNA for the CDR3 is TGTGCCTGGAGTGTGGCGAACACCGGGGAGCTGTTTTTT. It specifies CAWSVANTGELFF.